This T cell receptor beta chain was found in a study of blood T cells in healthy people across ages. General study findings and limits: Compared with aged donors, long-lived donors showed fewer expanded clones, suggesting selection.

The ends were cut back, 7 bases at V and 0 bases at J, with 12 bases in the middle. The CDR3 loop spans 14 amino acids. CDR1 and CDR2 from the germline V gene are SEHNR and FQNEAQ (reference sequence). About this clonotype itself: Its specificity is not known.

With a J-beta primer mix and a sample-barcoded 5' primer, a second PCR ran about 7 to 11 cycles. Every cDNA was tagged by a template-switch adaptor with 12 random nucleotides. TCRdb analysed the 5' RACE reads with MiXCR anew, one entry per CDR3 protein. The sample has more than 650,000 distinct CDR3 sequences; about 20% are singletons. This clonotype was obtained from a man between 65 and 85 years old in good health. The source material was blood. The genes are TRBV7-9 and TRBJ2-5; D is perhaps TRBD1 or TRBD2 (5 bases each). The CDR3: CASNLVGDQETQYF. The CDR3 DNA reads as TGTGCCAGCAATCTGGTGGGGGACCAAGAGACCCAGTACTTC.